This TCR beta chain emerged from a study of T cell responses to AZD1222 COVID-19 vaccine. Study findings and constraints: Baseline seropositivity characterized only 5 to 7 AZD1222 recipients. Spike was spanned by vaccine-associated CD4 TCRs, with dominance at 160-218 and 743-854. Reportedly, nearly half the spike-specific TCRs target unmutated variant regions.

With respect to this clone: The antigen is unknown.

Assay used: immunoSEQ multiplex PCR; TCRdb lists only in-frame clones, some missing. The sample has a few hundred thousand clones, approximately 93% seen once. The CDR3 is made up of 11 amino acids. With 3 bases removed from V and 7 bases from J, the gap between germline ends came to 8 bases. From germline, CDR1 is SGHKS and CDR2 YYEKEE (reference sequence). The chain employs TRBV5-5 and TRBJ2-7; D remains unclear. The sequence was collected from an adult in good health. The sequencing here drew on peripheral blood, taken on day 0 of AZD1222 vaccination. The CDR3, as DNA: TGTGCCAGCAGCTCCCTAGGGGAGCAGTACTTC. Translating it yields CASSSLGEQYF.